Detailed here is one T cell receptor (beta chain). The target of this receptor is not known. No base qualities exist here, and no much larger clone lies one base off it. The data derive from a study of shared clonotypes between healthy human individuals (dated by TCRdb to the early 2020s). About the study as a whole: The cohort included a few men and a couple of women between 18 and 49 years of age. For each donor, three plates each were used for CD4 naive and CD4 memory, two plates were used for CD8 naive, and one plate was used for CD8 memory. The study deeply sequenced blood TCR repertoires of five healthy adults to estimate repertoire size and the extent of clonotype sharing between individuals. Different laboratories and diverse techniques were used to prepare libraries and sequence TCR repertoires, to increase sequencing depth and limit assay-specific biases. Leukapheresis yielded between about 0.8 and 9.5 billion PBMCs per donor.

The V end loses 8 bases and the J end loses 5 bases, and a stretch of 21 bases separates them. Including cysteine and phenylalanine, the CDR3 has 15 amino acids. The sequence is cut down to CDR3 DNA, 45 bases in frame from base 1. CDR1 MDHEN and CDR2 SYDVKM are derived from the germline V gene. The research as a whole found: Naive subsets generally had larger estimated clonotype richness than memory subsets did. Compared with non-shared clonotypes, the clonotypes found in all four sorted-subset donors had higher generation probabilities. The genetic and exposure-history diversity represented was limited by the small number of donors. Rarefaction of sorted-subset datasets indicated incomplete sequencing despite the large sequencing depth. Sampling was restricted to blood, and TCR repertoires in tissues likely differ from the TCR repertoires found in blood. Sharing across four donors was observed for approximately 5% of naive CD4, under 4% of naive CD8, over 2% of memory CD4, and about 0.4% of memory CD8 clonotypes. Based on pairwise subsampling, the degree of clonotype sharing among donors was expected to be affected by sequencing depth.

The donors were healthy, HIV-negative adults who had no recently reported acute infections or vaccinations. Every donor was a Caucasian adult living in Nashville, Tennessee, USA. CD4+ T cells were enriched by magnetic negative selection, after which naive cells were positively selected on CD45RA and the negative fraction was taken as the memory subset. Blood was obtained by leukapheresis, after which PBMCs were separated by Ficoll-Histopaque density gradient centrifugation and cryopreserved in liquid nitrogen vapor phase. Analytical flow cytometry was used to check the purity and quantity of each magnetically sorted T cell population. Genomic DNA was isolated from each sorted fraction and quantified by UV absorbance on a Nanodrop 2000c. Using the deep immunoSEQ assay, multiplex PCR amplified TCR CDR3 regions from genomic DNA. Extracted genomic DNA from each cell subset was distributed evenly across all wells of several immunoSEQ 96-well plates, and each plate was treated as a replicate. Each replicate PCR for sorted subsets received around 0.2 ug genomic DNA, equal to 30,000 or so T cell genomes. Purified libraries were quantified with a Qubit 3.0 fluorometer, sized on a Bioanalyzer 2100, and re-quantified with the KAPA Library Quantification kit. Every immunoSEQ 96-well plate was sequenced on a dedicated single-read 150-cycle Illumina NextSeq 550 flow cell. From the authors' description of their analysis: Because only junctional sequences without quality scores were contained in the immunoSEQ output, filtering matching that applied to full-length reads could not be performed. Sequences were annotated with PyIR, a Python wrapper for IgBLAST v1.9, using IMGT germline references to assign V/J genes and CDR3. Reads with weak V/J assignments (E-value above 1e-6), missing CDR3, stop codons, out-of-frame junctions, or ambiguous translated residues were removed. V3J clonotypes were defined as sequences sharing the same inferred V gene, J gene, and CDR3 amino acid sequence. The percentage overlap between two repertoires was calculated by dividing the number of shared unique clonotypes by the size of the smaller repertoire. Three approaches were used to assess repertoire richness: RTK rarefaction, the Chao1 estimator, and Recon v2.1 estimates of unobserved clonotypes. For all TCRbeta clonotypes obtained by the gDNA method from several donors, generation probabilities were computed with OLGA. The table comes from immuneACCESS by way of TCRdb, which keeps in-frame sequences with V and J called. Part of the clones is missing from these tables; in studies checked, under half for an unresolved V gene and the rest for unknown reasons. The V and J calls and the clone size are those of that table, but D and trimming were determined from the DNA. The sample table lists 330,000 or so clones, around 67% of them with a count of one. The ten most abundant clones make up 10% of the sample.

The TCR sequence derives from a man aged 25 to 45 in good health. This receptor chain uses TRBV28 and TRBJ2-5, and TRBD1 may be the D gene, going by 7 matching bases. The sample was memory CD4+ T cells sorted from blood. Reading the label with the study, this specimen's cell subset or site is: CD45RA-negative fraction. The DNA is TGTGCCAGCTCGGGCGGGACAGCCAGGGCCGAGACCCAGTACTTC. This encodes CASSGGTARAETQYF.